This T cell receptor beta chain is drawn from a study of T cell responses to AZD1222 COVID-19 vaccine. This CDR3 has 13 residues. Germline lookup yields CDR1 SGHRS and CDR2 YFSETQ. Trimming left V 4 bases short and J 2 bases short, with 10 bases between. TCRdb's table, derived via immunoSEQ multiplex PCR, lists solely in-frame clones and lacks some. The data contain 150,000 to 200,000 clones, 85% to 90% of them seen just once; the ten biggest clones take up 1.6%. General observations from the study: Epitopes outside B.1.351 and B.1.1.7 mutated regions reportedly drew nearly half of spike TCRs.

This clone appeared a few times. Its specificity is not known. The chain links TRBV5-1 to TRBJ2-7; D remains unclear. The material sequenced was peripheral blood, taken on day 0 of AZD1222 vaccination. The sequence derives from an adult in good health. In nucleotides, the CDR3 is TGCGCCAGCAGCCCAGGACGGACCTACGAGCAGTACTTC. Translation gives CASSPGRTYEQYF.